The 2 T cell receptor beta chains in this list originate from one sample, sequenced in a study of T cell clonotyping in hematopoietic cell transplantation. Repertoires were generated with immunoSEQ multiplex PCR, while TCRdb's copy carries only in-frame clones and drops some. The table has roughly 30,000 clones, approximately 77% seen once. Time point defined: recipient sample about 28 days before transplant, after cytoreduction. Sequenced material: peripheral blood mononuclear cells, taken before stem cell transplant. The receptors here all came from a man between 35 and 55 years old with acute myeloid leukemia. Some clones in this sample may be carry-over from other donors' samples.

This rearrangement joins TRBV19 to TRBJ2-2; the D gene is possibly TRBD2 (5 bases). Germline assignment: CDR1 LNHDA and CDR2 SQIVND (reference sequence). The CDR3 covers 14 residues. Trimming removed 6 bases from V and 0 bases from J, with 8 bases in between. CDR3: CASSGGTNTGELFF. The CDR3 coding sequence is TGTGCCAGTAGCGGAGGAACGAACACCGGGGAGCTGTTTTTT. The variable domain in full, with the rest retrieved from reference TRBV19 and TRBJ2-2, is DGGITQSPKYLFRKEGQNVTLSCEQNLNHDAMYWYRQDPGQGLRLIYYSQIVNDFQKGDIAEGYSVSREKKESFPLTVTSAQKNPTAFYLCASSGGTNTGELFFGEGSRLTVL.

The table lists this clone with a count of one. This chain connects TRBV7-9 to TRBJ1-2; TRBD1 agrees at 10 bases. The CDR3 loop spans 14 amino acids. The V and J ends lost 7 bases and 8 bases, in that order; junction bases with no gene match: 10. The germline gives CDR1 SEHNR, CDR2 FQNEAQ (reference sequence). CDR3 sequence reads: CASIGGGTGEGYTF. DNA for the CDR3: TGTGCCAGCATCGGCGGGGGGACAGGGGAAGGCTACACCTTC.